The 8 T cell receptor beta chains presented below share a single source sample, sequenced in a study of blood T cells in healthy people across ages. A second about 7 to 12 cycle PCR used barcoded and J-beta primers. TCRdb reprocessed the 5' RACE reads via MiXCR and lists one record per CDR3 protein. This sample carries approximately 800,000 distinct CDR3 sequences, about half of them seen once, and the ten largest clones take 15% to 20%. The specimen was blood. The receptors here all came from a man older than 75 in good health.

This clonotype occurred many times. CDR3 bases: TGCAGTGCTGCACAGGGGGAGAACTATGGCTACACCTTC. Translation: CSAAQGENYGYTF. The V call is TRBV20-1, the J call TRBJ1-2, with 8 bases that match TRBD1. This CDR3 contains 13 residues. J gave up 2 bases and V 5 bases, and 4 bases lay outside the gene matches. Germline CDR1 and CDR2: DFQATT and SNEGSKA (reference sequence).

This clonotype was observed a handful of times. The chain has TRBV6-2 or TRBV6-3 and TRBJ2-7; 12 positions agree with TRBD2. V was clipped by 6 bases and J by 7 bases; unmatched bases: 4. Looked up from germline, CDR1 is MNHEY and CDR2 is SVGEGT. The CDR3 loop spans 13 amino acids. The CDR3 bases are TGTGCCAGCAGACTAGCGGGAGGCGGTGAGCAGTACTTC. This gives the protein CASRLAGGGEQYF.

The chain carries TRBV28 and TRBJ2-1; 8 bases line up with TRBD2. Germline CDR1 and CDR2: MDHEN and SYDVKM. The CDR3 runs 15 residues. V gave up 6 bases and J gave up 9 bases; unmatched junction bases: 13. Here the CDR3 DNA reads TGTGCCAGCAGACGAGGCCGGGAGGGACGGGGTGAGCAGTTCTTC. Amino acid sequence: CASRRGREGRGEQFF.

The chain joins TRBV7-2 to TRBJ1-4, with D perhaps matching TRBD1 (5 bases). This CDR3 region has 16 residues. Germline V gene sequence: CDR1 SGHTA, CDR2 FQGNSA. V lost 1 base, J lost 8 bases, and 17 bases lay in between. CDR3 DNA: TGTGCCAGCAGCTTAGATCCAGGAAGGGGTGGGGAAAAACTGTTTTTT. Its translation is CASSLDPGRGGEKLFF.

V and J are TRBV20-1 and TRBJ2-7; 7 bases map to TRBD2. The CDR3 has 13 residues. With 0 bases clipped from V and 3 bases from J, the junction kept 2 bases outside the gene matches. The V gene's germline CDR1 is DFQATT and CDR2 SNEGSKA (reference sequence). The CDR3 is CSARDLADYEQYF. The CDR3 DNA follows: TGCAGTGCTAGAGATCTAGCGGACTACGAGCAGTACTTC.

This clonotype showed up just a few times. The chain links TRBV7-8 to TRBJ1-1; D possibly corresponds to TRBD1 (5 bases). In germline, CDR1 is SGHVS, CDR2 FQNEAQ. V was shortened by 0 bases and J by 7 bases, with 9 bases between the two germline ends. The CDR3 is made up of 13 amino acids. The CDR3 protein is CASSLAVRGEAFF. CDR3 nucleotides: TGTGCCAGCAGCTTAGCGGTTAGGGGTGAAGCTTTCTTT.

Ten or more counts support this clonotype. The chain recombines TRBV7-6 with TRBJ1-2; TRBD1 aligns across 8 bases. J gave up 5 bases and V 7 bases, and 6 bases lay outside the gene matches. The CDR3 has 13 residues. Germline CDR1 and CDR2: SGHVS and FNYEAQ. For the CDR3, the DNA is TGTGCCAGCACGACAGGGGAGGGGTATGGCTACACCTTC. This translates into CASTTGEGYGYTF.

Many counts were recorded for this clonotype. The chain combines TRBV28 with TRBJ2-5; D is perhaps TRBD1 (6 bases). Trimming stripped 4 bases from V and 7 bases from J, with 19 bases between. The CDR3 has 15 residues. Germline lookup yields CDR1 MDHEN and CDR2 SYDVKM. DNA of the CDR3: TGTGCCAGCAGTTCCGCCGGGACACAAATAGGGACCCAGTACTTC. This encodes CASSSAGTQIGTQYF. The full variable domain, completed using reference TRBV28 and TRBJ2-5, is DVKVTQSSRYLVKRTGEKVFLECVQDMDHENMFWYRQDPGLGLRLIYFSYDVKMKEKGDIPEGYSVSREKKERFSLILESASTNQTSMYLCASSSAGTQIGTQYFGPGTRLLVL.